This T cell receptor beta chain emerged from a study of blood T cell repertoires in COVID-19. Study-level background: Some COVID-19 samples were acute and others convalescent; all came from the United States, Italy and Spain. PBMCs, B-cell-depleted T cells, or T cells provided the cDNA or gDNA that made up the material.

Original methodology: Reference gene primer amplification yielded estimated nucleated cell counts. Repertoires were generated with immunoSEQ multiplex PCR, while TCRdb's copy carries only in-frame clones and drops some. V, J and clone size are those of that table, while D and trimming were read from the DNA. This table holds a few hundred thousand clones, 80% to 90% found once. Germline V gives CDR1 SGHKS, CDR2 YYEKEE (reference sequence). This CDR3 region has 15 residues. V gave up 2 bases and J gave up 3 bases, with 14 bases separating them. The material sequenced was peripheral blood. V usage is TRBV5-5 and J usage is TRBJ1-2; unclear D gene. The source is a man in his forties or fifties who had recovered from COVID-19. CDR3 sequence (DNA): TGTGCCAGCAGCTTACAACCACGACGGGACTATGGCTACACCTTC. Encoded protein: CASSLQPRRDYGYTF.